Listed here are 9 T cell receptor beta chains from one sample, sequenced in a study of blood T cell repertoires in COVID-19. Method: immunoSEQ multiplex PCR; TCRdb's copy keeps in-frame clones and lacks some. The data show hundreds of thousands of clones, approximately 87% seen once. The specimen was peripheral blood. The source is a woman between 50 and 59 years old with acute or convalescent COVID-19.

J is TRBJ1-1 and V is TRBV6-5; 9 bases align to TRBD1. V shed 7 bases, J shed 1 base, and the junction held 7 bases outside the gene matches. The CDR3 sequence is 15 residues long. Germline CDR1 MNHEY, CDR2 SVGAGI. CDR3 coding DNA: TGTGCCAGCATTTTAGGGGGACAGGGGAACACTGAAGCTTTCTTT. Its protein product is CASILGGQGNTEAFF.

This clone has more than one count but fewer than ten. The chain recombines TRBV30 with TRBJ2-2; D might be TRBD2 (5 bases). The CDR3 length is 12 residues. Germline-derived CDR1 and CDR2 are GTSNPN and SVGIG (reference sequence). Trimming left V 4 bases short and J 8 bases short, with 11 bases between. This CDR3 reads CAWNRPGGELFF. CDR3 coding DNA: TGTGCCTGGAACCGACCGGGGGGGGAGCTGTTTTTT.

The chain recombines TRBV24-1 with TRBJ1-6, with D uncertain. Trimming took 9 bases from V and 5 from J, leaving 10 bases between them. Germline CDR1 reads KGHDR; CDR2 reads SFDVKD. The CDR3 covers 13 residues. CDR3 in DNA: TGTGCCACCCAAAGCTATAATAATTCACCCCTCCACTTT. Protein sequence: CATQSYNNSPLHF.

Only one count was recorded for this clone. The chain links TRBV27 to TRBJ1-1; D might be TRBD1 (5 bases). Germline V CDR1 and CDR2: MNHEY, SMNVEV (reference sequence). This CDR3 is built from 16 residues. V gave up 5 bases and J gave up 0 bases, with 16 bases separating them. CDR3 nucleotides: TGTGCCAGCAGTCAGGGTTGGCGTTTTATGAACACTGAAGCTTTCTTT. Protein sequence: CASSQGWRFMNTEAFF.

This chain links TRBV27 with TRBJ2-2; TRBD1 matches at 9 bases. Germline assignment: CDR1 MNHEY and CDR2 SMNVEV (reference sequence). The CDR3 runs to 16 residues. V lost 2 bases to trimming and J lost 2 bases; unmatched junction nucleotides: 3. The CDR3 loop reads CASSLGTGQNTGELFF. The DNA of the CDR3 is TGTGCCAGCAGTTTAGGGACAGGGCAAAACACCGGGGAGCTGTTTTTT.

As DNA, the CDR3 is TGTGCCAGCAGCCCCCTCCCGGGACTAGCGGGAGGAGATACGCAGTATTTT. It translates to CASSPLPGLAGGDTQYF. The chain carries TRBV7-2 and TRBJ2-3; 15 nucleotides match TRBD2. Losses at the gene ends were 5 bases for V and 5 bases for J; bases not matched to a gene: 8. The V gene's germline CDR1 is SGHTA and CDR2 FQGNSA. The CDR3 extends over 17 amino acids.

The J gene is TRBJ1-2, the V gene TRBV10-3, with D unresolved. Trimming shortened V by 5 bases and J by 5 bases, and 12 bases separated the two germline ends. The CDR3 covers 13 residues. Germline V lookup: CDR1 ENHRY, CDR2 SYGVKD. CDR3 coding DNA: TGTGCCATCAGTTTTGGTCAGGAATATGGCTACACCTTC. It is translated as CAISFGQEYGYTF.

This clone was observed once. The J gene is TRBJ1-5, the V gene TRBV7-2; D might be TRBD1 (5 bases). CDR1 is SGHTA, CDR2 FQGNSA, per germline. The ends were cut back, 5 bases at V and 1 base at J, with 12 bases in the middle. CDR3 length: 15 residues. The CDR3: CASSLVGGSNQPQHF. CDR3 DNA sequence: TGTGCCAGCAGCCTCGTGGGGGGAAGCAATCAGCCCCAGCATTTT.

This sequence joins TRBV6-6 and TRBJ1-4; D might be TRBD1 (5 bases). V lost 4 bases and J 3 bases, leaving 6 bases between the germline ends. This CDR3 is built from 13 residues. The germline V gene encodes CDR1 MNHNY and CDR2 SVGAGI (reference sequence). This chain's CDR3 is CASSSQANEKLFF. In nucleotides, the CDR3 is TGTGCCAGCAGTTCACAGGCTAATGAAAAACTGTTTTTT.